This T cell receptor (beta chain) was sequenced for a study of shared clonotypes between healthy human individuals. This CDR3 region has 11 residues. Trimming took 0 bases from V and 7 from J, leaving 2 bases between them. The germline CDR1 and CDR2 sequences are SGDLS and YYNGEE. Comments on this clone: In the same sample, other DNA sequences code for this CDR3.

Sequenced by immunoSEQ multiplex PCR; TCRdb stores in-frame clones only, minus some. The repertoire holds approximately 2.5 million clones, with 85% to 95% as singletons. The rearrangement uses TRBV9 and TRBJ2-1; D remains ambiguous. Sequencing was performed on naive CD4+ T cells sorted from blood. Subset denoted: CD45RA+ positively selected. The clonotype comes from a man between 18 and 35 years old in good health. CDR3 in DNA: TGTGCCAGCAGCGTAGCGAATGAGCAGTTCTTC. This sequence encodes CASSVANEQFF.